The 4 T cell receptor beta chains below all came from one sample that was sequenced in a study of early T cells in non-severe SARS-CoV-2 infection. One entry per CDR3 protein, called by TCRdb with MiXCR from the 5' RACE reads. Of about 55,000 distinct CDR3 sequences in the sample, around 7% were seen once. This specimen was whole blood, taken at baseline. These receptor sequences come from an adult who was a healthcare worker with PCR-confirmed SARS-CoV-2 infection or an uninfected control (not recorded which).

J is TRBJ1-1 and V is TRBV3-1, with 7 nucleotides matching TRBD1. Germline-derived CDR1 and CDR2 are LGHDT and YNNKEL (reference sequence). Germline trimming cut 1 base from V and 3 bases from J; bases unmatched to any gene: 11. The CDR3 is 17 residues long. CDR3 sequence reads: CASSQGRGRWTHTEAFF. The CDR3 DNA follows: TGTGCCAGCAGCCAAGGAAGGGGGCGCTGGACGCACACTGAAGCTTTCTTT.

This clonotype was seen many times. The V call is TRBV18, the J call TRBJ1-5; D gene unclear. CDR3 length: 13 amino acids. Deletions cut 4 bases from V and 1 base from J, with 5 bases between. Germline values: CDR1 KGHSH, CDR2 LQKENI. This chain's CDR3 is CASSRMSNQPQHF. DNA for the CDR3: TGTGCCAGCTCACGGATGAGCAATCAGCCCCAGCATTTT.

This clonotype was recorded at least ten times. V gene TRBV29-1 combines with J gene TRBJ1-1, with no clear D. Trimming took off 4 bases at V and 4 bases at J, with 13 bases between the two ends. Germline V gene lookup returns CDR1 SQVTM and CDR2 ANQGSEA. The CDR3 sequence is 13 residues long. The CDR3 reads CSVGLGVGTEAFF. For the CDR3, the DNA is TGCAGCGTTGGGTTGGGCGTGGGCACTGAAGCTTTCTTT.

V gene TRBV7-8 combines with J gene TRBJ2-1; 10 bases align to TRBD2. The germline CDR1 and CDR2 sequences are SGHVS and FQNEAQ. The V and J ends lost 2 bases and 9 bases, in that order; junction bases with no gene match: 10. There are 16 residues in the CDR3. In DNA form, the CDR3 reads TGTGCCAGCAGCTTATACAGGGGACTAGCGTTCGGTGAGCAGTTCTTC. Its protein product is CASSLYRGLAFGEQFF.